A selection of T cell receptor beta chains follows, all from one sample in a study of T cells in tumors after PD-1 blockade. Method: immunoSEQ multiplex PCR; TCRdb's copy keeps in-frame clones and lacks some. Here the sample spans about 15,000 clones, about four fifths being singletons. The source was PBMCs, collected after anti-PD-1 treatment. The receptors originated from a human donor with basal cell carcinoma. CDR3s include the opening cysteine and the closing phenylalanine or tryptophan. A D gene is named only where the DNA matches it firmly. Clone size is shown for a subset of rows, as once, few, many or a class of expanded clone.

j_call | d_call | v_call | clone_size | cdr3_nt | cdr3_aa
TRBJ1-2 | NA | TRBV12-5 | NA | TGTGCTAGTGGTTTGGTAATCCAGGAACCCTATGGCTACACCTTC | CASGLVIQEPYGYTF
TRBJ1-5 | NA | TRBV7-2 | NA | TGTGCCAGCAGCTTAGCTGGGGGTTGGGGTCAGCCCCAGCATTTT | CASSLAGGWGQPQHF
TRBJ2-1 | NA | TRBV11-3 | NA | TGTGCCAGCAGCTTGACTACAGGGTCCTACAATGAGCAGTTCTTC | CASSLTTGSYNEQFF
TRBJ2-1 | NA | TRBV2 | NA | TGTCCCCGCTGTTACGGGTGGGCGCGGGTGGGGAGCTCCTACAATGAGCAGTTCTTC | CPRCYGWARVGSSYNEQFF
TRBJ2-2 | NA | TRBV2 | NA | TGTGCCAGCAGTGTACAGGGCCCTCAGGCAGGGGAGCTGTTTTTT | CASSVQGPQAGELFF
TRBJ2-2 | TRBD2 | TRBV2 | NA | TGTGCCAGCAGTGAAGCGCCCCCGGGGGGTAACACCGGGGAGCTGTTTTTT | CASSEAPPGGNTGELFF
TRBJ2-7 | TRBD1 | TRBV5-1 | NA | TGCGCCAGCAGCGCGGGACAGGGGGCCTACGAGCAGTACTTC | CASSAGQGAYEQYF
TRBJ2-3 | NA | TRBV3-1/TRBV3-2 | NA | TGTGCCAGCAGCCAACTTAGGCAGGGGACGGATACGCAGTATTTT | CASSQLRQGTDTQYF
TRBJ2-7 | TRBD2 | TRBV6-5 | NA | TGTGCCAGTCGCCGGCCGGGGGGTAATTACGAGCAGTACTTC | CASRRPGGNYEQYF
TRBJ2-1 | NA | TRBV9 | few | TGTGCCAGCAGCTCTACCAACTACAATGAGCAGTTCTTC | CASSSTNYNEQFF
TRBJ2-7 | TRBD1 | TRBV4-2 | NA | TGTGCCAGCAGCCAAGGGTTAACAGGGGTGATTTTAAGCGAGCAGTACTTC | CASSQGLTGVILSEQYF
TRBJ2-7 | TRBD2 | TRBV6-5 | NA | TGTGCCAGCAGTTACTCCGGGACTAGCGGGTACTACGAGCAGTACTTC | CASSYSGTSGYYEQYF
TRBJ2-4 | NA | TRBV7-2 | NA | TGTGCCAGCAGCCCGGACAGTCGTCGGAACATTCAGTACTTC | CASSPDSRRNIQYF
TRBJ1-2 | NA | TRBV10-3 | NA | TGTGCCATCACCATAGGTCGGGGACCGTATGGCTACACCTTC | CAITIGRGPYGYTF
TRBJ2-5 | NA | TRBV5-4 | NA | TGTGCCAGCAGCGACATTACAGTCCAAGAGACCCAGTACTTC | CASSDITVQETQYF
TRBJ2-1 | TRBD1 | TRBV5-1 | medium-sized | TGCGCCAGCAGCATCGGACAGGGTTCGACTGAGCAGTTCTTC | CASSIGQGSTEQFF
TRBJ2-7 | NA | TRBV5-1 | NA | TGCGCCAGCAGCTTGGAAGGACAGCGCTCCTACGAGCAGTACTTC | CASSLEGQRSYEQYF
TRBJ1-1 | NA | TRBV27 | NA | TGTGCCAGCAGTTTGATGAGAGCGCGGGGCACTGAAGCTTTCTTT | CASSLMRARGTEAFF
TRBJ2-1 | NA | TRBV23-1 | NA | TGCGCCAGCAGTCCCCCCCCGGGGGGCCGGGACAATGAGCAGTTCTTC | CASSPPPGGRDNEQFF
TRBJ1-3 | TRBD1 | TRBV6-5 | NA | TGTGCCAGCAGTCCGACAGGGATCTCTGGAAACACCATATATTTT | CASSPTGISGNTIYF
TRBJ2-3 | NA | TRBV2 | NA | TGTGCCAGCAGTGGCCCTAGCAGCACAGATACGCAGTATTTT | CASSGPSSTDTQYF